This section outlines one T cell receptor beta chain sequence together with its context. Its cognate antigen is unknown. Germline assignment: CDR1 SGHTA and CDR2 FQGNSA. The V and J ends lost 5 bases and 6 bases respectively, with 11 bases between them. The CDR3 loop spans 13 amino acids. Clones were read by immunoSEQ multiplex PCR, and TCRdb kept only the in-frame ones, dropping some. This sample has about 160,000 clones, with approximately 92% found just once. This entry belongs to a study of T cell responses to AZD1222 COVID-19 vaccine. Study-level points and caveats: Vaccine-related CD4 TCRs covered spike, predominating at 160-218 and 743-854. Clonal diversity was possibly underestimated, and the donors were mostly white British, with more females.

Here the sequenced sample was peripheral blood, taken 28 days after the second AZD1222 dose. The chain links TRBV7-2 to TRBJ2-1; no clear D gene. The sequence derives from an adult who received the AZD1222 COVID-19 vaccine. CDR3 DNA sequence: TGTGCCAGCAGCCGTGCAACGGCCAATGAGCAGTTCTTC. It translates to CASSRATANEQFF.